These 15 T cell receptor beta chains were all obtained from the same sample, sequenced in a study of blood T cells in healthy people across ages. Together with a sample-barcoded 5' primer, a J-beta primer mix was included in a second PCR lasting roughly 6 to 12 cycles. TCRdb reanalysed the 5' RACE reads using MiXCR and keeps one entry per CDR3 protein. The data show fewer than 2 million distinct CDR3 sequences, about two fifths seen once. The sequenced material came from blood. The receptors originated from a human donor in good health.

The CDR3 DNA reads TGTGCCAGCAGCCCGGTGGGGCTAGCCTACGAGCAGTACTTC. This sequence encodes CASSPVGLAYEQYF. V and J are TRBV6-6 and TRBJ2-7; weak D call: TRBD1 (5 bases). The CDR3 runs 14 residues. Germline lookup yields CDR1 MNHNY and CDR2 SVGAGI (reference sequence). V was pared by 6 bases and J by 2 bases, with 14 bases between.

The CDR3 protein is CASSRGDWSYEQYF. The CDR3, as DNA: TGTGCCAGCAGCCGGGGGGACTGGTCCTACGAGCAGTACTTC. The J gene is TRBJ2-7, the V gene TRBV7-9; 7 bases line up with TRBD2. The V segment lost 5 bases and the J segment 1 base; nucleotides outside the gene matches: 5. The germline V gene has CDR1 SEHNR and CDR2 FQNEAQ (reference sequence). This CDR3 is built from 14 residues.

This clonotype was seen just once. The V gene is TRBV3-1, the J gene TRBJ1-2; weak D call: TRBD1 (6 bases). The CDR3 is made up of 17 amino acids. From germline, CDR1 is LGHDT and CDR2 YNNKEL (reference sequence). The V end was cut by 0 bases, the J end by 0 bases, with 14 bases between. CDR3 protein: CASSQDPGEGANYGYTF. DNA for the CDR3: TGTGCCAGCAGCCAAGATCCAGGGGAGGGAGCTAACTATGGCTACACCTTC. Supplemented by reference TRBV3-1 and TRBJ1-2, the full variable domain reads DTAVSQTPKYLVTQMGNDKSIKCEQNLGHDTMYWYKQDSKKFLKIMFSYNNKELIINETVPNRFSPKSPDKAHLNLHINSLELGDSAVYFCASSQDPGEGANYGYTFGSGTRLTVV.

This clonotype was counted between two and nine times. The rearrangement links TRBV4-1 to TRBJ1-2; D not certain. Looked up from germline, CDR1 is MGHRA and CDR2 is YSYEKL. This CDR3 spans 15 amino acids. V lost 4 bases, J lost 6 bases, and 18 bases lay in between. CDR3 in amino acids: CASSPQGWGSNGYTF. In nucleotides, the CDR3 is TGCGCCAGCAGCCCTCAAGGTTGGGGTTCTAATGGCTACACCTTC.

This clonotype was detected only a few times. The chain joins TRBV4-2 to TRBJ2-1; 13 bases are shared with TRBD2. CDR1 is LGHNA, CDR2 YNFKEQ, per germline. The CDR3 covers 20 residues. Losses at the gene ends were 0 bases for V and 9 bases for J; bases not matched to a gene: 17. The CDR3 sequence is CASSQERTSGGPHHLIEQFF. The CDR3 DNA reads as TGTGCCAGCAGCCAAGAGAGGACTAGCGGGGGCCCTCACCACTTGATTGAGCAGTTCTTC.

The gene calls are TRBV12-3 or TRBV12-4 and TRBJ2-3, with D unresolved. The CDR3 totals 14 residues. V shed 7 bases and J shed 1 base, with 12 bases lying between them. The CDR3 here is CASNQRHGTDTQYF. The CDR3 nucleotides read TGTGCCAGCAATCAGCGACACGGCACAGATACGCAGTATTTT.

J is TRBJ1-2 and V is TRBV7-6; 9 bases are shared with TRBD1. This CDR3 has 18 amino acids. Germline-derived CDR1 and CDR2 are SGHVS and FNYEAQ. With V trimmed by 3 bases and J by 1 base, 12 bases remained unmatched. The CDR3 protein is CASSFSGTGLGFNYGYTF. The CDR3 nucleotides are TGTGCCAGCAGCTTTTCGGGGACAGGGTTGGGGTTTAACTATGGCTACACCTTC.

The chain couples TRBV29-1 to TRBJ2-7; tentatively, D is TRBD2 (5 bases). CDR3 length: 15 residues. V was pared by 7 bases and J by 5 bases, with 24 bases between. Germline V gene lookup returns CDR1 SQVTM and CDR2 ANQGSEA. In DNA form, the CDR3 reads TGCAGCGCCGGGCCGACGGGGAGAGAGGTTGACGAGCAGTACTTC. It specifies CSAGPTGREVDEQYF.

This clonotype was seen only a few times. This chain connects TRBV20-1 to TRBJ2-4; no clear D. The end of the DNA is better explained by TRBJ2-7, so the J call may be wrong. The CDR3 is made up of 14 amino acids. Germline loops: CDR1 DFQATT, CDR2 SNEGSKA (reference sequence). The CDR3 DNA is TGCAGTGCTAGCCCGGTGGGGAAACTCTACGAGCAGTACTTC. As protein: CSASPVGKLYEQYF.

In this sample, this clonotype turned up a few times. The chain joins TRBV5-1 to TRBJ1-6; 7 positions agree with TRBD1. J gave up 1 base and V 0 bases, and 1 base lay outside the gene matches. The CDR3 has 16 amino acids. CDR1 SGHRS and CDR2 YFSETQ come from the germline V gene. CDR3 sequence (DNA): TGCGCCAGCAGCTTGGAGGGGGCATCCTATAATTCACCCCTCCACTTT. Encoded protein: CASSLEGASYNSPLHF.

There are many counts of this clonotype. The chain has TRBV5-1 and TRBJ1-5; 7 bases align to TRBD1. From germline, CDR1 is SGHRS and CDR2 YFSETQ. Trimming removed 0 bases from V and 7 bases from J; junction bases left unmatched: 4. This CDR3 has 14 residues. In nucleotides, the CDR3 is TGCGCCAGCAGCTTGGAGGGGGCGGGACAGCCCCAGCATTTT. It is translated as CASSLEGAGQPQHF.

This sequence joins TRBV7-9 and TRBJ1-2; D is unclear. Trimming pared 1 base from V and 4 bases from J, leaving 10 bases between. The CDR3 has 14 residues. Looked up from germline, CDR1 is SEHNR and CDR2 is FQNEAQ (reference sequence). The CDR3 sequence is CASSLGFEGYGYTF. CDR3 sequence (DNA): TGTGCCAGCAGCTTAGGTTTCGAGGGCTATGGCTACACCTTC.

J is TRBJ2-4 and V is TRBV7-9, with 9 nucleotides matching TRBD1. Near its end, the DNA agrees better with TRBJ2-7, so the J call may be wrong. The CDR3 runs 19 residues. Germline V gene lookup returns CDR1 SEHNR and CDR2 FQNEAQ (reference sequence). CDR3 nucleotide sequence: TGTGCCAGCAGCTTTCGCGGGACAGGGACCTTATATGAGCCTTACGAGCAGTACTTC. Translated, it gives CASSFRGTGTLYEPYEQYF.

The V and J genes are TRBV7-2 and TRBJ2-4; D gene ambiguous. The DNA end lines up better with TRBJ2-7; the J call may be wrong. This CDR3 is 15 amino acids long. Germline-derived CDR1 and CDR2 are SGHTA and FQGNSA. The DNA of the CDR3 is TGTGCCAGCAGCTTAGCGCGGCAGAATTTTCACGAGCAGTACTTC. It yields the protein CASSLARQNFHEQYF.

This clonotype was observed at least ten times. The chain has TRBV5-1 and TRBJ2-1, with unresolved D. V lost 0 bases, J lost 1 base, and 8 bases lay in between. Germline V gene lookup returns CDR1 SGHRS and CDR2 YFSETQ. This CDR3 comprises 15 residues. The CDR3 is CASSLAGLSYNEQFF. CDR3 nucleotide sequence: TGCGCCAGCAGCTTGGCGGGCCTATCCTACAATGAGCAGTTCTTC.